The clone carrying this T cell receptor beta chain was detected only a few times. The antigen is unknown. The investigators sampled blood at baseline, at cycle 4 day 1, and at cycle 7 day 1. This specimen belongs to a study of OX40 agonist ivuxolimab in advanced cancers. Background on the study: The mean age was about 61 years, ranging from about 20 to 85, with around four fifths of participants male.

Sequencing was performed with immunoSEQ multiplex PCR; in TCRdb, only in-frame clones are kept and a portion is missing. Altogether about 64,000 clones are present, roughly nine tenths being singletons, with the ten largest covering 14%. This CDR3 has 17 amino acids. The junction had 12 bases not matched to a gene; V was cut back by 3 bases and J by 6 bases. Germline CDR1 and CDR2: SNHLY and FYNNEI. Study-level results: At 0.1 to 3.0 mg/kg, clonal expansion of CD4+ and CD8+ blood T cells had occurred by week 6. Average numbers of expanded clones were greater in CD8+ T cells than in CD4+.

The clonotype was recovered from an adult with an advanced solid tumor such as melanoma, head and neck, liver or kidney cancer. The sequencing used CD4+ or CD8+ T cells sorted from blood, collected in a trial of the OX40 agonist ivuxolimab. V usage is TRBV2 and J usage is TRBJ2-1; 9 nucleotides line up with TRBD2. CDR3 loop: CASSDLTAGGTRNEQFF. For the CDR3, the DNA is TGTGCCAGCAGTGACTTAACAGCGGGGGGAACGCGCAATGAGCAGTTCTTC.